The 32 T cell receptor beta chains given below trace back to one sample, sequenced in a study of cytomegalovirus exposure and HLA in healthy donors. PCR was performed using 60 Vbeta and 13 Jbeta primers. The assay was immunoSEQ multiplex PCR, and TCRdb's table has in-frame clones only and misses some. The table lists 90,000 to 150,000 clones, around 60% of them singletons. Source material: PBMCs. Receptor source: a man in his forties in good health and CMV-seropositive.

This sequence joins TRBV5-6 and TRBJ2-2; the match to TRBD2 covers 11 bases. Trimming cost V 6 bases and J 2 bases; bases outside gene matches: 9. Germline loops: CDR1 SGHDT, CDR2 YYEEEE. This CDR3 region has 17 residues. The CDR3 reads CASTSLAGGSNTGELFF. CDR3 bases: TGTGCCAGCACCTCGCTAGCGGGAGGATCAAACACCGGGGAGCTGTTTTTT.

This chain uses TRBV21-1 with TRBJ2-1; the table calls TRBD2, which could not be checked here. TRBV21-1 is a pseudogene segment. The CDR3 length is 14 residues. CDR3 protein: CASSKALPSNEQFF. The CDR3 region has the DNA TGTGCCAGCAGCAAAGCGCTCCCTAGCAATGAGCAGTTCTTC.

CDR3 region: CASSYLGDAYEQYF. CDR3 DNA: TGCGCCAGCAGTTACCTCGGGGATGCCTACGAGCAGTACTTC. J is TRBJ2-5 and V is TRBV5-1; D is possibly TRBD2 (5 bases). Judging by the DNA end, TRBJ2-7 fits better; the J call may be wrong. In germline, CDR1 is SGHRS, CDR2 YFSETQ. CDR3 size: 14 residues.

CDR3 in amino acids: CASSSYRVRTEAFF. The CDR3 bases are TGTGCCAGCAGTTCGTACAGGGTTAGGACTGAAGCTTTCTTT. The chain carries TRBV27 and TRBJ1-1, with a weak D call TRBD1 (6 bases). Trimming left V 4 bases short and J 5 bases short, with 14 bases between. The germline CDR1 and CDR2 sequences are MNHEY and SMNVEV (reference sequence). The CDR3 runs 14 residues.

Points on this clone: Other nucleotide sequences from this sample produce the same CDR3. The chain uses TRBV6-5 and TRBJ2-7, with a weak D call TRBD2 (6 bases). Trimming left V 0 bases short and J 6 bases short, with 6 bases between. Germline V gene sequence: CDR1 MNHEY, CDR2 SVGAGI. This CDR3 is built from 12 residues. Written as DNA, the CDR3 is TGTGCCAGCAGTTACTCGGGAGGCGAGCAGTACTTC. Translation: CASSYSGGEQYF.

V is TRBV19 and J is TRBJ2-3, with D unclear. Germline V gene lookup returns CDR1 LNHDA and CDR2 SQIVND (reference sequence). Trimming cost V 6 bases and J 4 bases, with 8 bases left between them. This CDR3 contains 12 residues. The CDR3 reads CASSMGADTQYF. CDR3 nucleotide sequence: TGTGCCAGTAGCATGGGCGCAGATACGCAGTATTTT.

Only a few counts were recorded for this clone. V usage is TRBV19 and J usage is TRBJ1-5, with 10 nucleotides matching TRBD1. Germline V gene lookup returns CDR1 LNHDA and CDR2 SQIVND (reference sequence). This CDR3 has 13 residues. Trimming took 9 bases from V and 6 from J; bases not matched to a gene: 5. The CDR3 here is CASDRGPGQPQHF. CDR3 bases: TGTGCCAGCGACAGGGGGCCTGGTCAGCCCCAGCATTTT.

A few counts support this clone. This rearrangement joins TRBV7-8 to TRBJ1-4; 8 bases match TRBD1. CDR1 SGHVS and CDR2 FQNEAQ come from the germline V gene. The CDR3 is 14 residues long. J lost 8 bases, V lost 1 base, and 3 bases had no gene match. The CDR3 bases are TGTGCCAGCAGCTTAGGGCAGGGGGCAGAAAAACTGTTTTTT. This encodes CASSLGQGAEKLFF. Complete variable domain (other parts from reference TRBV7-8 and TRBJ1-4): GAGVSQSPRYKVAKRGQDVALRCDPISGHVSLFWYQQALGQGPEFLTYFQNEAQLDKSGLPSDRFFAERPEGSVSTLKIQRTQQEDSAVYLCASSLGQGAEKLFFGSGTQLSVL.

The rearrangement joins TRBV7-9 to TRBJ1-1; maybe TRBD1 (5 bases). The germline V and J ends were trimmed by 2 bases and 5 bases, with 15 bases remaining between them. The germline CDR1 and CDR2 sequences are SEHNR and FQNEAQ (reference sequence). The CDR3 has 15 residues. Here the CDR3 reads CASSLLSGRVTEAFF. The CDR3 DNA reads TGTGCCAGCAGCTTACTCTCGGGCAGGGTAACTGAAGCTTTCTTT.

This sequence joins TRBV29-1 and TRBJ2-5; weak D call: TRBD1 (8 bases). This CDR3 region has 14 residues. Trimming shortened V by 7 bases and J by 4 bases, and 19 bases separated the two germline ends. Germline assignment: CDR1 SQVTM and CDR2 ANQGSEA. CDR3: CSAESQGGGETQYF. The CDR3 DNA sequence: TGCAGCGCCGAATCACAGGGGGGGGGAGAGACCCAGTACTTC.

This chain uses TRBV5-1 with TRBJ1-2; D possibly corresponds to TRBD1 (5 bases). V gave up 4 bases and J gave up 2 bases, with 12 bases separating them. Germline CDR1 SGHRS, CDR2 YFSETQ. The CDR3 totals 14 residues. The CDR3 DNA reads as TGCGCCAGCAGCCCGGTGGAGGGGAACTATGGCTACACCTTC. Translating gives CASSPVEGNYGYTF.

This clone was seen a few times. The chain couples TRBV6-1 to TRBJ1-1; 7 bases agree with TRBD1. The CDR3 totals 13 residues. Germline CDR1 MNHNS, CDR2 SASEGT. With 6 bases clipped from V and 8 bases from J, the junction kept 9 bases outside the gene matches. DNA of the CDR3: TGTGCCAGCAGAGTCACCGGGACAGTCGAAGCTTTCTTT. Translation: CASRVTGTVEAFF.

The gene calls are TRBV7-9 and TRBJ2-7; perhaps TRBD1 as D (5 bases). The CDR3 runs to 18 residues. Deletions cut 3 bases from V and 2 bases from J, with 23 bases between. Germline values: CDR1 SEHNR, CDR2 FQNEAQ (reference sequence). Written as DNA, the CDR3 is TGTGCCAGCAGCTTGGCGAAGTTCCAGGGAAAAATGACCTACGAGCAGTACTTC. Its translation is CASSLAKFQGKMTYEQYF.

The CDR3 DNA reads as TGCGCCAGCAGCCAAGGGGTAGCGGGAGGTGACGAGCAGTACTTC. Its translation is CASSQGVAGGDEQYF. The genes are TRBV4-1 and TRBJ2-5; 10 bases agree with TRBD2. The end of the DNA is better explained by TRBJ2-7, so the J call may be wrong. This CDR3 has 15 residues. The V gene's germline CDR1 is MGHRA and CDR2 YSYEKL.

This chain uses TRBV5-1 with TRBJ2-7; tentatively, D is TRBD2 (7 bases). This CDR3 is built from 12 residues. Trimming pared 4 bases from V and 6 bases from J, leaving 11 bases between. The germline gives CDR1 SGHRS, CDR2 YFSETQ. DNA of the CDR3: TGCGCCAGCAGCGGGGGAGGGGGCGAGCAGTACTTC. This translates into CASSGGGGEQYF. The full variable domain, with the rest looked up from reference TRBV5-1 and TRBJ2-7, is KAGVTQTPRYLIKTRGQQVTLSCSPISGHRSVSWYQQTPGQGLQFLFEYFSETQRNKGNFPGRFSGRQFSNSRSEMNVSTLELGDSALYLCASSGGGGEQYFGPGTRLTVT.

The chain couples TRBV10-3 to TRBJ1-1; D is uncertain. Germline loops: CDR1 ENHRY, CDR2 SYGVKD. The ends were cut back, 2 bases at V and 6 bases at J, with 16 bases in the middle. The CDR3 sequence is 15 residues long. For the CDR3, the DNA is TGTGCCATCAGTGAGCCGAACTCGGGTGGCGCTGAAGCTTTCTTT. As protein: CAISEPNSGGAEAFF.

The chain joins TRBV7-9 to TRBJ2-1, with D possibly being TRBD1 (6 bases). Germline V gene sequence: CDR1 SEHNR, CDR2 FQNEAQ (reference sequence). The CDR3 consists of 15 residues. The V end was cut by 3 bases, the J end by 5 bases, with 14 bases between. The DNA of the CDR3 is TGTGCCAGCAGCTTTATCCAGGGGTGGGACAATGAGCAGTTCTTC. The encoded protein is CASSFIQGWDNEQFF.

This rearrangement joins TRBV28 to TRBJ2-7; perhaps TRBD2 as D (6 bases). V was cut by 9 bases and J by 2 bases, with 20 bases left in between. Germline CDR1 MDHEN, CDR2 SYDVKM. The CDR3 runs 15 residues. Here the CDR3 DNA reads TGTGCCAGTAACGGATGGGGGGAAGTCACCTACGAGCAGTACTTC. This gives the protein CASNGWGEVTYEQYF. The whole variable domain, filled in from reference TRBV28 and TRBJ2-7, reads DVKVTQSSRYLVKRTGEKVFLECVQDMDHENMFWYRQDPGLGLRLIYFSYDVKMKEKGDIPEGYSVSREKKERFSLILESASTNQTSMYLCASNGWGEVTYEQYFGPGTRLTVT.

This chain joins TRBV7-2 and TRBJ2-1; D possibly corresponds to TRBD2 (6 bases). The CDR3 length is 14 residues. Trimming took off 1 base at V and 5 bases at J, with 9 bases between the two ends. CDR1 and CDR2 (germline): SGHTA, FQGNSA. CDR3 sequence (DNA): TGTGCCAGCAGCTTAGTGCGGGGTGACAATGAGCAGTTCTTC. Translating gives CASSLVRGDNEQFF. The whole variable domain, remainder taken from reference TRBV7-2 and TRBJ2-1, is GAGVSQSPSNKVTEKGKDVELRCDPISGHTALYWYRQSLGQGLEFLIYFQGNSAPDKSGLPSDRFSAERTGGSVSTLTIQRTQQEDSAVYLCASSLVRGDNEQFFGPGTRLTVL.

The chain joins TRBV7-2 to TRBJ2-5; tentative D call: TRBD2 (5 bases). The CDR3 contains 15 residues. The germline gives CDR1 SGHTA, CDR2 FQGNSA. V was cut by 7 bases and J by 0 bases, with 15 bases left in between. The chain's CDR3 is CASTPIEGNQETQYF. The CDR3 region has the DNA TGTGCCAGCACCCCAATAGAGGGAAACCAAGAGACCCAGTACTTC.

Comments on this clone: The sample carries other DNA sequences with the same CDR3. This sequence joins TRBV7-9 and TRBJ1-1, with a tentative D call TRBD1 (5 bases). Trimming took off 0 bases at V and 0 bases at J, with 14 bases between the two ends. CDR3 size: 17 residues. From germline, CDR1 is SEHNR and CDR2 FQNEAQ (reference sequence). CDR3 sequence: CASSLAPLGRVNTEAFF. The CDR3, as DNA: TGTGCCAGCAGCTTAGCCCCCCTCGGCAGGGTGAACACTGAAGCTTTCTTT.

The chain has TRBV20-1 and TRBJ1-1; TRBD1 agrees at 7 bases. The CDR3 totals 11 residues. Germline CDR1 reads DFQATT; CDR2 reads SNEGSKA (reference sequence). The junction had 11 bases not matched to a gene; V was cut back by 8 bases and J by 11 bases. Here the CDR3 DNA reads TGCAGTACCTACAGGGGCCGGGGTGCTTTCTTT. As protein: CSTYRGRGAFF.

V is TRBV10-3 and J is TRBJ1-3; D is possibly TRBD1 (5 bases). The V gene lost 2 bases and the J gene lost 3 bases, with 5 bases spanning the gap. CDR1 is ENHRY and CDR2 is SYGVKD in the germline V gene. There are 13 residues in the CDR3. The CDR3 is CAISEQGGNTIYF. In DNA, the CDR3 is TGTGCCATCAGTGAGCAGGGTGGAAACACCATATATTTT.

The chain couples TRBV6-5 to TRBJ2-4; 9 bases are a match to TRBD1. This CDR3 has 15 amino acids. Germline V gene sequence: CDR1 MNHEY, CDR2 SVGAGI. V shed 2 bases and J 7 bases; nucleotides not matched to a gene: 6. CDR3 DNA: TGTGCCAGCAGTTACGCAGACAGGGGGGATAACATTCAGTACTTC. Translating gives CASSYADRGDNIQYF.

This rearrangement joins TRBV7-3 to TRBJ1-2; a possible D gene is TRBD1 (6 bases). Trimming left V 4 bases short and J 6 bases short, with 12 bases between. The CDR3 totals 13 residues. Per the germline V gene, CDR1 is SGHTA and CDR2 is FQGTGA. The CDR3 protein is CASSSSTGDGYTF. DNA of the CDR3: TGTGCCAGCAGCTCTTCGACAGGTGATGGCTACACCTTC.

V and J are TRBV23-1 and TRBJ1-4; possibly TRBD1 for D (6 bases). TRBV23-1 is sorted into the ORF group, with uncertain function. The CDR3 totals 16 residues. The V end was cut by 3 bases, the J end by 4 bases, with 15 bases between. The DNA of the CDR3 is TGCGCCAGCAGTCATCTCAGGACAGTCTTTAATGAAAAACTGTTTTTT. Translating gives CASSHLRTVFNEKLFF.

The chain recombines TRBV14 with TRBJ2-7; 11 bases are shared with TRBD1. With V trimmed by 2 bases and J by 7 bases, 7 bases remained unmatched. This CDR3 spans 15 amino acids. CDR1 is SGHDN and CDR2 is FVKESK in the germline V gene. DNA for the CDR3: TGTGCCAGCAGCCAACTCCGGGACAGGGGGGGAGAGCAGTACTTC. As protein: CASSQLRDRGGEQYF.

This clone was seen a handful of times. The chain carries TRBV7-2 and TRBJ2-5, with 12 nucleotides matching TRBD2. The germline V gene encodes CDR1 SGHTA and CDR2 FQGNSA. V was clipped by 7 bases and J by 9 bases; unmatched bases: 15. CDR3 length: 16 residues. The CDR3 region is CASTQWTSGTHRAQYF. Written as DNA, the CDR3 is TGTGCCAGCACCCAATGGACTAGCGGGACCCACAGGGCCCAGTACTTC.

V is TRBV7-3 and J is TRBJ2-5; TRBD2 aligns across 12 bases. V shed 2 bases, J shed 4 bases, and the junction held 5 bases outside the gene matches. CDR1 and CDR2 (germline): SGHTA, FQGTGA. The CDR3 totals 16 residues. As DNA, the CDR3 is TGTGCCAGCAGCTTACTAGCGGGGGGGCCCGTAGAGACCCAGTACTTC. Translation: CASSLLAGGPVETQYF.

V and J are TRBV19 and TRBJ2-6, with D perhaps TRBD1 (5 bases). Trimming removed 7 bases from V and 0 bases from J, with 19 bases in between. Germline CDR1 LNHDA, CDR2 SQIVND (reference sequence). The CDR3 extends over 18 amino acids. CDR3 coding DNA: TGTGCCAGTATTCTCAGGGTCGACTCGCACTCTGGGGCCAACGTCCTGACTTTC. Translating it yields CASILRVDSHSGANVLTF. The variable domain in full, completed from reference TRBV19 and TRBJ2-6, reads DGGITQSPKYLFRKEGQNVTLSCEQNLNHDAMYWYRQDPGQGLRLIYYSQIVNDFQKGDIAEGYSVSREKKESFPLTVTSAQKNPTAFYLCASILRVDSHSGANVLTFGAGSRLTVL.

The V gene is TRBV7-9, the J gene TRBJ2-7; TRBD2 matches at 11 bases. V dropped 5 bases and J dropped 0; count of bases not matched to a gene: 3. CDR1 is SEHNR and CDR2 is FQNEAQ in the germline V gene (reference sequence). This CDR3 has 15 amino acids. The CDR3, as DNA: TGTGCCAGCAGCATGGGACTAGCGGCCTCCTACGAGCAGTACTTC. The encoded protein is CASSMGLAASYEQYF.

The rearrangement links TRBV14 to TRBJ1-4; tentatively, D is TRBD1 (5 bases). In germline, CDR1 is SGHDN, CDR2 FVKESK. This CDR3 is 16 amino acids long. V gave up 0 bases and J gave up 7 bases, with 15 bases separating them. The CDR3 DNA reads as TGTGCCAGCAGCCAAGATCGGGGGACGGCCCTTGAAAAACTGTTTTTT. Its translation: CASSQDRGTALEKLFF.